This record concerns one TCR beta chain sequence. This clone appeared many times. The specificity of this receptor is unknown. No much larger clone exists at a distance of one base, and base qualities are not known. This entry is derived from a study of T cells after posttransplantation cyclophosphamide (dated by TCRdb to about 2016). Notes on the research overall: The study tracked T cell repertoire reconstitution by TRB sequencing after myeloablative bone marrow transplantation using posttransplantation cyclophosphamide as GVHD prophylaxis. Samples from approximately 37 PTCy-treated patients, along with samples from approximately 15 of their related bone marrow donors, underwent antigen receptor sequencing. Blood from all 35 or so PTCy patients with 1-year posttransplant specimens was subjected to TRB sequencing. In 3 patients, up to roughly 3 additional blood samples taken between 2 and 5.2 years after transplant also underwent TRB sequencing, as did pretransplant blood from a handful of patients. TRA and TRB clonality were tightly correlated in 9 samples, so subsequent TCR analyses focused on TRB only. Public TRB sequences were searched against a database of over 3,000 sequences associated with responses to pathogens, tumor antigens, self-antigens and alloantigens. The full study reports these points: The TRB repertoires of T cells infiltrating skin or GI tract showed only limited overlap with the TRB repertoires of T cells in blood. Across some 45 patients, TRB clonality was highly associated with recipient CMV seropositivity and CMV reactivation, and PTCy diversity was similar to diversity in CNI/methotrexate controls. Donor-recipient similarity was low at 1-2 months but rose over the first year, and later blood repertoires were often dominated by donor CD8+ memory clones.

TRB sequencing used genomic DNA with the immunoSEQ assay at survey resolution or the hsTCRB kit. As for the authors' bioinformatics: The immunoSEQ software handled the initial read processing, while the LymphoSeq R package was used for the repertoire analyses. Clonality was computed as 1 minus normalized Shannon entropy; Gini coefficient was also calculated for each TRB dataset. Phenotypes of unsorted samples were inferred by mapping TRB sequences from sorted subsets of the recipient or donor onto unsorted samples of the same recipient. This immuneACCESS table, as held by TCRdb, lists in-frame sequences with V and J called but not all clones. Of the missing ones, under half trace to an unresolved V gene in checked studies; the others have no known cause. V and J calls and clone size are given by that table; D and trimming were obtained from the DNA. This sample has several thousand clones in the table, none counted a single time. The leading ten clones occupy around 6.2% of the sample.

Per the publication, the treatment or condition label means: high-dose cyclophosphamide on days +3 and +4 as single-agent GVHD prophylaxis. For conditioning, the PTCy patients got busulfan and fludarabine, then a related or unrelated marrow graft, followed by cyclophosphamide on days +3 and +4. The PTCy-treated patients were enrolled in a prospective multi-institutional clinical trial. Mononuclear cells from peripheral blood and bone marrow were separated by Ficoll-Hypaque density centrifugation and then cryopreserved. This sequence was found in a female patient aged 50-59 years who received an allogeneic stem cell transplant from an unrelated donor, was CMV-positive, and had acute GVHD only. In patients who had a transplant, some T cells may come from the graft donor. This specimen was PBMCs, taken after allogeneic stem cell transplant with posttransplant cyclophosphamide.

At the DNA level, the sequence is TGTGCCAGCAGCCCGTCCGGGAACCCCCACGAGCAGTACTTC. It encodes CASSPSGNPHEQYF. The sequence links TRBV9 to TRBJ2-7; the best D guess is TRBD2, with 5 bases matching. The CDR3 numbers 14 residues from cysteine through phenylalanine. Of the read, only the CDR3 DNA is kept; its 42 bases are in frame from base 1. The germline V gene yields SGDLS for CDR1 and YYNGEE for CDR2. V is shortened by 4 bases, J by 5 bases, and the region joining them spans 16 bases.